Listed below are T cell receptor beta chains from one sample, sequenced in a study of blood T cell repertoires in COVID-19. Generated by immunoSEQ multiplex PCR, the TCRdb table keeps only in-frame clones and is missing some. The table has more than 100,000 clones, roughly 80% seen once. The source material was peripheral blood. These TCRs come from a woman in her fifties or sixties with acute or convalescent COVID-19. Each CDR3 is given with its conserved first and last residue. Fields, in order: V gene, clone size, D gene, CDR3 length, J gene, CDR3 protein, CDR3 DNA. The D gene is left open where the match is weak. A clone size is listed for some rows: how often the clone was seen (once, few, many), or a class if it is expanded.

v_gene: TRBV6-5; abundance: NA; d_gene: NA; len: 15; j_gene: TRBJ2-7; CDR3aa: CASAAGSDSYYEQYF; CDR3nt: TGTGCCAGCGCGGCCGGGTCCGACTCGTACTACGAGCAGTACTTC
v_gene: TRBV7-3; abundance: NA; d_gene: NA; len: 14; j_gene: TRBJ1-2; CDR3aa: CASSFGRTTGGYTF; CDR3nt: TGTGCCAGCAGCTTTGGCCGAACTACGGGGGGCTACACCTTC
v_gene: TRBV6-6; abundance: NA; d_gene: NA; len: 14; j_gene: TRBJ1-5; CDR3aa: CASSYLQSNQPQHF; CDR3nt: TGTGCCAGCAGTTACTTGCAGTCAAATCAGCCCCAGCATTTT
v_gene: TRBV7-2; abundance: few; d_gene: NA; len: 13; j_gene: TRBJ1-6; CDR3aa: CASSTDIRTPLHF; CDR3nt: TGTGCCAGCAGCACAGACATAAGGACACCCCTCCACTTT
v_gene: TRBV13; abundance: NA; d_gene: NA; len: 13; j_gene: TRBJ1-4; CDR3aa: CASSSATNEKLFF; CDR3nt: TGTGCCAGCAGCTCCGCAACTAATGAAAAACTGTTTTTT
v_gene: TRBV7-3; abundance: NA; d_gene: NA; len: 15; j_gene: TRBJ2-3; CDR3aa: CASSLSASGTDTQYF; CDR3nt: TGTGCCAGCAGCTTATCTGCTAGCGGCACAGATACGCAGTATTTT
v_gene: TRBV2; abundance: NA; d_gene: NA; len: 13; j_gene: TRBJ1-5; CDR3aa: CASSGTGNQPQHF; CDR3nt: TGTGCCAGCAGTGGGACAGGCAATCAGCCCCAGCATTTT
v_gene: TRBV6-6; abundance: NA; d_gene: NA; len: 14; j_gene: TRBJ2-3; CDR3aa: CASRDPGGTDTQYF; CDR3nt: TGTGCCAGCAGGGACCCCGGGGGCACAGATACGCAGTATTTT
v_gene: TRBV15; abundance: NA; d_gene: TRBD1; len: 17; j_gene: TRBJ1-1; CDR3aa: CATSRDAGGIMNTEAFF; CDR3nt: TGTGCCACCAGCAGAGATGCAGGGGGCATCATGAACACTGAAGCTTTCTTT
v_gene: TRBV4-2; abundance: NA; d_gene: NA; len: 19; j_gene: TRBJ1-1; CDR3aa: CASSQEDVRRGGRDTEAFF; CDR3nt: TGTGCCAGCAGCCAAGAAGACGTTCGGCGGGGGGGAAGAGACACTGAAGCTTTCTTT
v_gene: TRBV11-2; abundance: few; d_gene: NA; len: 16; j_gene: TRBJ2-7; CDR3aa: CASSPGSGQGSYEQYF; CDR3nt: TGTGCCAGCAGCCCTGGATCGGGACAAGGGTCCTACGAGCAGTACTTC
v_gene: TRBV2; abundance: few; d_gene: TRBD1; len: 13; j_gene: TRBJ2-5; CDR3aa: CASGDRVLGTQYF; CDR3nt: TGTGCCAGCGGGGACAGGGTCCTGGGGACCCAGTACTTC
v_gene: TRBV13; abundance: few; d_gene: TRBD1; len: 14; j_gene: TRBJ2-7; CDR3aa: CASSFSGTAREQYF; CDR3nt: TGTGCCAGCAGCTTTTCCGGGACAGCGAGAGAGCAGTACTTC
v_gene: TRBV5-1; abundance: NA; d_gene: NA; len: 16; j_gene: TRBJ2-1; CDR3aa: CASSPLEGSSYNEQFF; CDR3nt: TGCGCCAGCAGCCCCCTCGAAGGGAGCTCCTACAATGAGCAGTTCTTC
v_gene: TRBV13; abundance: NA; d_gene: NA; len: 17; j_gene: TRBJ1-6; CDR3aa: CASSSSRSGFLNSPLHF; CDR3nt: TGTGCCAGCAGCTCCAGTCGGTCGGGGTTCCTTAATTCACCCCTCCACTTT
v_gene: TRBV7-8; abundance: NA; d_gene: NA; len: 14; j_gene: TRBJ1-4; CDR3aa: CASSRAAANEKLFF; CDR3nt: TGTGCCAGCAGCCGAGCAGCGGCTAATGAAAAACTGTTTTTT
v_gene: TRBV10-3; abundance: NA; d_gene: NA; len: 17; j_gene: TRBJ1-3; CDR3aa: CAISEIQGKWSGNTIYF; CDR3nt: TGTGCCATCAGTGAGATACAGGGAAAGTGGTCTGGAAACACCATATATTTT
v_gene: TRBV5-1; abundance: NA; d_gene: NA; len: 14; j_gene: TRBJ1-1; CDR3aa: CASSRTTENTEAFF; CDR3nt: TGCGCCAGCAGCCGGACGACAGAGAACACTGAAGCTTTCTTT
v_gene: TRBV2; abundance: NA; d_gene: NA; len: 12; j_gene: TRBJ2-7; CDR3aa: CASSEAAGKQYF; CDR3nt: TGTGCCAGCAGTGAAGCCGCGGGAAAGCAGTACTTC
v_gene: TRBV28; abundance: once; d_gene: TRBD2; len: 18; j_gene: TRBJ2-1; CDR3aa: CASSLGRVAGIFHNEQFF; CDR3nt: TGTGCCAGCAGTTTGGGGCGGGTAGCGGGGATTTTCCACAATGAGCAGTTCTTC
v_gene: TRBV6-5; abundance: few; d_gene: NA; len: 13; j_gene: TRBJ1-4; CDR3aa: CASNGQPNEKLFF; CDR3nt: TGTGCCAGCAATGGACAGCCTAATGAAAAACTGTTTTTT
v_gene: TRBV7-8; abundance: NA; d_gene: NA; len: 15; j_gene: TRBJ1-3; CDR3aa: CASSLDSLSGNTIYF; CDR3nt: TGTGCCAGCAGTTTGGACAGCCTCTCTGGAAACACCATATATTTT
v_gene: TRBV28; abundance: once; d_gene: TRBD1; len: 12; j_gene: TRBJ1-1; CDR3aa: CASHSGTGRTFF; CDR3nt: TGTGCCAGTCACTCCGGGACAGGGAGAACTTTCTTT
v_gene: TRBV2; abundance: NA; d_gene: NA; len: 14; j_gene: TRBJ2-7; CDR3aa: CASRSRGDSYEQYF; CDR3nt: TGTGCCAGCAGGAGCAGGGGGGACTCTTACGAGCAGTACTTC
v_gene: TRBV28; abundance: NA; d_gene: NA; len: 14; j_gene: TRBJ1-2; CDR3aa: CASSSGTPNYGYTF; CDR3nt: TGTGCCAGCAGCTCGGGGACTCCTAACTATGGCTACACCTTC
v_gene: TRBV18; abundance: once; d_gene: NA; len: 14; j_gene: TRBJ2-1; CDR3aa: CASSPLQGANEQFF; CDR3nt: TGTGCCAGCTCACCATTACAGGGAGCCAATGAGCAGTTCTTC
v_gene: TRBV10-1; abundance: NA; d_gene: NA; len: 13; j_gene: TRBJ1-6; CDR3aa: CASSEQVGSPLHF; CDR3nt: TGCGCCAGCAGCGAACAGGTTGGGTCACCCCTCCACTTT
v_gene: TRBV11-3; abundance: NA; d_gene: NA; len: 15; j_gene: TRBJ2-1; CDR3aa: CASSFSGMTYNEQFF; CDR3nt: TGTGCCAGCAGCTTTTCGGGGATGACCTACAATGAGCAGTTCTTC
v_gene: TRBV7-8; abundance: NA; d_gene: NA; len: 13; j_gene: TRBJ1-2; CDR3aa: CASSLRVPGGYTF; CDR3nt: TGTGCCAGCAGCTTACGGGTGCCGGGGGGCTACACCTTC
v_gene: TRBV4-2; abundance: NA; d_gene: TRBD1; len: 18; j_gene: TRBJ1-4; CDR3aa: CASSQDRDRGLGNEKLFF; CDR3nt: TGTGCCAGCAGCCAAGACCGGGACAGGGGGCTAGGTAATGAAAAACTGTTTTTT
v_gene: TRBV6-4; abundance: few; d_gene: NA; len: 19; j_gene: TRBJ2-7; CDR3aa: CASSDASILGLFLSYEQYF; CDR3nt: TGTGCCAGCAGTGACGCCTCCATTTTGGGACTTTTTCTCTCCTACGAGCAGTACTTC
v_gene: TRBV28; abundance: NA; d_gene: TRBD1; len: 15; j_gene: TRBJ1-5; CDR3aa: CASSPTGGGNQPQHF; CDR3nt: TGTGCCAGCAGTCCGACAGGGGGAGGCAATCAGCCCCAGCATTTT
v_gene: TRBV5-1; abundance: NA; d_gene: TRBD1; len: 14; j_gene: TRBJ2-7; CDR3aa: CASSLDRGNYEQYF; CDR3nt: TGCGCCAGCAGCTTGGACAGGGGAAACTACGAGCAGTACTTC
v_gene: TRBV18; abundance: few; d_gene: NA; len: 14; j_gene: TRBJ1-5; CDR3aa: CASSPIAGEQPQHF; CDR3nt: TGTGCCAGCTCACCAATAGCAGGGGAACAGCCCCAGCATTTT
v_gene: TRBV12-5; abundance: NA; d_gene: TRBD1; len: 14; j_gene: TRBJ1-2; CDR3aa: CASGLGGTVYGYTF; CDR3nt: TGTGCTAGTGGTTTGGGGGGGACAGTCTATGGCTACACCTTC
v_gene: TRBV10-3; abundance: NA; d_gene: TRBD1; len: 16; j_gene: TRBJ1-2; CDR3aa: CAISERDRGLLSGYTF; CDR3nt: TGTGCCATCAGTGAGCGGGACAGGGGGCTTCTGAGCGGCTACACCTTC
v_gene: TRBV6-2/TRBV6-3; abundance: NA; d_gene: NA; len: 14; j_gene: TRBJ1-1; CDR3aa: CASSYGPIYTEAFF; CDR3nt: TGTGCCAGCAGTTATGGGCCCATCTACACTGAAGCTTTCTTT
v_gene: TRBV18; abundance: NA; d_gene: TRBD2; len: 20; j_gene: TRBJ2-2; CDR3aa: CASSPWGVGRAYADTGELFF; CDR3nt: TGTGCCAGCTCACCATGGGGCGTCGGGAGGGCTTACGCCGACACCGGGGAGCTGTTTTTT
v_gene: TRBV15; abundance: NA; d_gene: NA; len: 12; j_gene: TRBJ1-5; CDR3aa: CATSLGAQPQHF; CDR3nt: TGTGCCACCAGCCTAGGGGCTCAGCCCCAGCATTTT
v_gene: TRBV30; abundance: NA; d_gene: NA; len: 13; j_gene: TRBJ1-2; CDR3aa: CAWKGTNNYGYTF; CDR3nt: TGTGCCTGGAAAGGGACAAACAACTATGGCTACACCTTC
v_gene: TRBV6-6; abundance: NA; d_gene: TRBD1; len: 14; j_gene: TRBJ1-2; CDR3aa: CASSYSGQGEGYTF; CDR3nt: TGTGCCAGCAGTTACTCCGGACAGGGAGAGGGCTACACCTTC
v_gene: TRBV19; abundance: NA; d_gene: NA; len: 18; j_gene: TRBJ2-2; CDR3aa: CASSIGGGAFSNTGELFF; CDR3nt: TGTGCCAGTAGTATAGGTGGAGGGGCCTTCTCGAACACCGGGGAGCTGTTTTTT
v_gene: TRBV5-1; abundance: NA; d_gene: TRBD1; len: 15; j_gene: TRBJ1-1; CDR3aa: CASSSRTGNFAEAFF; CDR3nt: TGCGCCAGCAGCTCACGGACAGGGAATTTTGCTGAAGCTTTCTTT
v_gene: TRBV4-1; abundance: NA; d_gene: NA; len: 16; j_gene: TRBJ2-1; CDR3aa: CASTENLGSSYNEQFF; CDR3nt: TGCGCCAGCACCGAGAACCTCGGGTCCTCATACAATGAGCAGTTCTTC
v_gene: TRBV5-6; abundance: NA; d_gene: NA; len: 17; j_gene: TRBJ1-6; CDR3aa: CASTVVLGLTGNSPLHF; CDR3nt: TGTGCCAGCACCGTAGTGCTGGGGCTGACTGGGAATTCACCCCTCCACTTT
v_gene: TRBV6-6; abundance: NA; d_gene: TRBD1; len: 13; j_gene: TRBJ1-2; CDR3aa: CASNSGSGGGYTF; CDR3nt: TGTGCCAGCAACTCTGGGTCAGGGGGAGGCTACACCTTC
v_gene: TRBV15; abundance: NA; d_gene: TRBD1; len: 13; j_gene: TRBJ2-7; CDR3aa: CATSRDINRGLGF; CDR3nt: TGTGCCACCAGCAGAGATATTAACAGGGGGCTGGGCTTC
v_gene: TRBV2; abundance: NA; d_gene: NA; len: 12; j_gene: TRBJ1-2; CDR3aa: CATPDRAYGYTF; CDR3nt: TGTGCCACACCGGACAGAGCCTATGGCTACACCTTC
v_gene: TRBV7-3; abundance: NA; d_gene: TRBD2; len: 19; j_gene: TRBJ2-1; CDR3aa: CASSLVLAGGPSSYNEQFF; CDR3nt: TGTGCCAGCAGCTTAGTTCTAGCGGGGGGGCCGAGCTCCTACAATGAGCAGTTCTTC
v_gene: TRBV7-9; abundance: NA; d_gene: NA; len: 16; j_gene: TRBJ1-6; CDR3aa: CASSRSLSAMSSPLHF; CDR3nt: TGTGCCAGCAGCCGCTCTCTGTCCGCGATGTCTTCACCCCTCCACTTT